This T cell receptor beta chain stems from a study of blood T cells in healthy people across ages. General study points: Comparison with aged donors showed that long-lived donors had more naive CD4+ cells and higher diversity. Per-million-T-cell TCR beta diversity fell roughly linearly with age. As naive T cell percentage varied, TCR beta diversity correlated strongly with it.

Through a sample-barcoded 5' primer and a J-beta primer mix, a second PCR was run for roughly 6 to 11 cycles. From the 5' RACE reads, TCRdb called clonotypes with MiXCR, one entry per CDR3 protein. The sample shows roughly 680,000 distinct CDR3 sequences, about half of them seen only once. The CDR3 totals 14 residues. Germline V gives CDR1 SQVTM, CDR2 ANQGSEA. About this clonotype: Its antigen is unknown. At one boundary the junction diverges from the germline segment, which might be a read error.

The clonotype was recovered from a woman aged 60-75 years in good health. The chain joins TRBV29-1 to TRBJ2-1; D gene ambiguous. Sequencing was performed on blood. CDR3 sequence: CSVEDGSSYIEQFF. The CDR3 DNA follows: TGCAGCGTAGAAGACGGAAGCTCCTACATTGAGCAGTTCTTC.